This T cell receptor beta chain derives from a study of blood T cell repertoires in COVID-19. Overall study context: From the United States, Italy and Spain came samples of acute and convalescent COVID-19. PBMCs, B-cell-depleted T cells, or T cells provided the cDNA or gDNA that made up the material.

Study processing details: Estimates of nucleated cell counts were drawn from the amplification of reference gene primers. TCRdb's table, derived via immunoSEQ multiplex PCR, lists solely in-frame clones and lacks some. The V and J calls and clone size come from that table; D and trimming were worked out from the DNA. The data contain 100,000 to 150,000 clones, approximately 74% of them singletons. This CDR3 is 13 amino acids long. Germline V gives CDR1 MNHEY, CDR2 SMNVEV (reference sequence). The V end was cut by 4 bases, the J end by 4 bases, with 10 bases between. The receptor's source is a man aged 55 to 70 with acute or convalescent COVID-19. The V gene is TRBV27, the J gene TRBJ1-1, with D perhaps TRBD1 (5 bases). The sequencing sample was made of peripheral blood. The CDR3: CASSSYRTTEAFF. In nucleotides, the CDR3 is TGTGCCAGCAGTTCGTACAGGACCACTGAAGCTTTCTTT.